One and the same sample provided the 3 T cell receptor beta chains below, sequenced in a study of CD8 T cells in Susac syndrome (dated by TCRdb to 2018 to 2020). The method behind the library was the immunoSEQ multiplex PCR assay. RNA was extracted using the RNeasy kit, and about 0.5 to 1 microgram was reverse transcribed with random hexamers. TCRdb ran its own pipeline on the public reads, namely fastp trimming at Q25 and MiXCR clone calling, and kept in-frame beta chains. Duplicate CDR3 protein sequences are folded into a single record with the most common DNA and genes. This sample holds 200,000 or so distinct CDR3 sequences; about 95% were observed only once. The ten most abundant clones make up 0.093% of the sample. Sequenced input: CD4+ T cells from PBMCs. Receptors were obtained from a human donor with multiple sclerosis.

This chain joins TRBV18 and TRBJ1-2; D unresolved. V lost 3 bases and J lost 6, with 11 bases in between. The length of the CDR3 is 13 residues. Germline V gene lookup returns CDR1 KGHSH and CDR2 LQKENI. Here the CDR3 DNA reads TGTGCCAGCTCACCTGGGGAAGGAGATGGCTACACCTTC. Protein sequence: CASSPGEGDGYTF.

The chain joins TRBV12-3 or TRBV12-4 to TRBJ2-7; the D is unclear. The CDR3 loop spans 13 amino acids. Trimming took off 6 bases at V and 6 bases at J, with 15 bases between the two ends. The CDR3 coding sequence is TGTGCCAGCAGGAGCCCTGGTGGCGGCGAGCAGTACTTC. Translation gives CASRSPGGGEQYF.

CDR3 DNA sequence: TGTGCCAGCTCTGTCTTAACCGGGACAGGGTCATACGAGCAGTACTTC. Amino acids: CASSVLTGTGSYEQYF. The chain uses TRBV27 and TRBJ2-7; 9 bases align to TRBD1. The CDR3 runs to 16 residues. CDR1 and CDR2 (germline): MNHEY, SMNVEV (reference sequence). V lost 8 bases, J lost 4 bases, and 15 bases stayed unmatched.